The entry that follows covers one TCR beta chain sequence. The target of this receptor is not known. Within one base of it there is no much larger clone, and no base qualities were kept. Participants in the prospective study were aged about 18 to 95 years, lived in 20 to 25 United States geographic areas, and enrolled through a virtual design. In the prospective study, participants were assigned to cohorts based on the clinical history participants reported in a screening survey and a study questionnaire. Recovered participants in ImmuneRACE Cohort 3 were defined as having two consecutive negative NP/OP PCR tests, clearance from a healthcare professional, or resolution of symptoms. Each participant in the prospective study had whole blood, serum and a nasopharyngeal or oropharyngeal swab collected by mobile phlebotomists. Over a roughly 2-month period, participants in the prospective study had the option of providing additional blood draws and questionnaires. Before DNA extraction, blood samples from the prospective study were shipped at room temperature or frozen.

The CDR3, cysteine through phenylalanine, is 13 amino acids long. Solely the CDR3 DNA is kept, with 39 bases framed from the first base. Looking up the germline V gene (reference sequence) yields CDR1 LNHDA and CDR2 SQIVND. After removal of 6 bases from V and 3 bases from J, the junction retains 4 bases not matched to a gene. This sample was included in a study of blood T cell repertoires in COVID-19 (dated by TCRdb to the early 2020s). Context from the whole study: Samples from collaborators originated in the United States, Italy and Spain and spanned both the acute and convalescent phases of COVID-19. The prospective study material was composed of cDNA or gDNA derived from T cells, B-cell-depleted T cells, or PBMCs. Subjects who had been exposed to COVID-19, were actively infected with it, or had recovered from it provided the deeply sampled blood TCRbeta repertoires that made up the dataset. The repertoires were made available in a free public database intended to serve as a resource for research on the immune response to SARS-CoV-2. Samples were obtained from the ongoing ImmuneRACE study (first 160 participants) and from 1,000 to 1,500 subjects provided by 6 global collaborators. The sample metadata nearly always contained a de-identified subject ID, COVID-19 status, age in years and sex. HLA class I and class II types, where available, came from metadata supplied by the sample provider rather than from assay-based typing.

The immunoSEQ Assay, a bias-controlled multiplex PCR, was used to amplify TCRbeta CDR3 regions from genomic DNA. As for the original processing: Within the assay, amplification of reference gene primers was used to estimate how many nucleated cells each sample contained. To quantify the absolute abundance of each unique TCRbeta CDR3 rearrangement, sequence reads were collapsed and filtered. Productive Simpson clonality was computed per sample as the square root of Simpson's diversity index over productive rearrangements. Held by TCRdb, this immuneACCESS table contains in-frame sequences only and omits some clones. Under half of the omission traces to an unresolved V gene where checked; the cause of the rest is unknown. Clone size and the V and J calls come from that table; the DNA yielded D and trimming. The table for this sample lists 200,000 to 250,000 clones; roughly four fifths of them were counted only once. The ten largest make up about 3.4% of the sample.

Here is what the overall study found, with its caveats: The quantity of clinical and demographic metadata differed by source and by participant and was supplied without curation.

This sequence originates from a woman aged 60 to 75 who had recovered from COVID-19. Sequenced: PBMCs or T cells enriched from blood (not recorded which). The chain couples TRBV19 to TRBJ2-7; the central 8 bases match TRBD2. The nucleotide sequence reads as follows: TGTGCCAGTAGCTCGACTAGCGTCTACGAGCAGTACTTC. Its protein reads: CASSSTSVYEQYF.